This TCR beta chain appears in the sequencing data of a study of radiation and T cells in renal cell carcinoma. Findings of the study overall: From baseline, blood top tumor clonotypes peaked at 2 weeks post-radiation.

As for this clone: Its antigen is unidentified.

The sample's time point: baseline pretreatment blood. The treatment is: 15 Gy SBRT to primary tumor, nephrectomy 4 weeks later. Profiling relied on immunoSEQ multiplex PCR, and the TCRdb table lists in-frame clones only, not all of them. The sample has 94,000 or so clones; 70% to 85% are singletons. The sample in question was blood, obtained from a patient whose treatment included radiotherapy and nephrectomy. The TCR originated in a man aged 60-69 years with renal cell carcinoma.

The DNA for the CDR3 is TGTGCCAGCAGCCTTGACAGGGGCAGCCAAGAGACCCAGTACTTC. This gives the protein CASSLDRGSQETQYF. This sequence joins TRBV6-5 and TRBJ2-5; the match to TRBD1 covers 8 bases. The J segment lost 1 base and the V segment lost 6 bases, leaving 7 bases of the junction unmatched. Germline CDR1 is MNHEY and CDR2 is SVGAGI. The CDR3 totals 15 residues.